This T cell receptor (beta chain) was documented in a study of cytomegalovirus exposure and HLA in healthy donors. Study findings and constraints: Specificity of three CMV-associated chains for CMV antigens was verified in vitro. A later analysis showed that HLA-associated TCR beta chains had undergone more clonal expansion than equally common others. Cytomegalovirus status was reportedly diagnosed by the classifier with high sensitivity and specificity. Most TCR sequences proved rare, with some public TCRs found in many donors.

Trimming at V came to 4 bases and at J to 1 base, leaving 2 bases not matched to a gene. The CDR3 loop spans 15 amino acids. CDR1 WNHNN and CDR2 SYGVQD come from the germline V gene (reference sequence). Worth noting for this clone: Its antigen is still unknown.

The PCR had 60 Vbeta and 13 Jbeta primers. Profiled with immunoSEQ multiplex PCR; TCRdb holds only in-frame clones, not every one. The repertoire consists of some 150,000 clones, with 64% occurring once and the leading ten covering around 3%. This chain uses TRBV10-1 with TRBJ2-2; 8 bases are shared with TRBD2. This receptor was taken from a woman in her 30s in good health and CMV-seropositive. Specimen: PBMCs. In DNA form, the CDR3 reads TGCGCCAGCAGTGTACTAGCGGAGAACACCGGGGAGCTGTTTTTT. As protein: CASSVLAENTGELFF.